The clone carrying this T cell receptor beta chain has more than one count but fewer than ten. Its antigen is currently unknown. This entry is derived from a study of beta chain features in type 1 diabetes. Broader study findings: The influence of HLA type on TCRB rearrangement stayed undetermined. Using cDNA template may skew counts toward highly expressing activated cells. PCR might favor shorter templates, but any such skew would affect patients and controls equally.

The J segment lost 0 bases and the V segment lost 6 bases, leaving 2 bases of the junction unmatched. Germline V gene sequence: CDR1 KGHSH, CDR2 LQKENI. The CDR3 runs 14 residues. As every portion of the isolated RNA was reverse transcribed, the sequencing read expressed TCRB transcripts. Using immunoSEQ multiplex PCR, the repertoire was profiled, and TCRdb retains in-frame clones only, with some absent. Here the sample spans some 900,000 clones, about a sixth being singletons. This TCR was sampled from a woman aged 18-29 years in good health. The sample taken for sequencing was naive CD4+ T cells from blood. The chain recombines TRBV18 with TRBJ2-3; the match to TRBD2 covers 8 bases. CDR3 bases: TGTGCCAGCTCCCTAGCGGGTAGCACAGATACGCAGTATTTT. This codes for CASSLAGSTDTQYF.